Listed here is a single TCR beta chain. Its antigen is still unknown. This specimen belongs to a study of chemoradiotherapy in HPV16-positive cancers. Assay: immunoSEQ multiplex PCR; the TCRdb copy retains only in-frame clones and omits some. The sample carries fewer than 20,000 clones, more than 80% recorded once. The CDR3 sequence is 16 residues long. The germline gives CDR1 SGHRS, CDR2 YFSETQ. J was trimmed by 2 bases and V by 0 bases; bases with no gene match: 5. Study observations and caveats: Only a couple of HPV16-positive patients supplied the functional HPV-specificity definition. HPV-responsive T-cell expansion during chemoradiotherapy was linked to improved recurrence-free survival in HPV16-positive patients. Candidate HPV-specific clones and E7-related TCR motifs grew in tumor during treatment.

This receptor was obtained from a human donor with HPV-associated anogenital cancer. This material consisted of blood, taken from a patient who underwent chemoradiotherapy. The rearrangement uses TRBV5-1 and TRBJ2-4, with TRBD2 matching over 7 bases. CDR3 DNA: TGCGCCAGCAGCTTGGTGGCGGGGGAAACCAAAAACATTCAGTACTTC. As protein: CASSLVAGETKNIQYF. Together with reference TRBV5-1 and TRBJ2-4, the CDR3 gives the full variable domain: KAGVTQTPRYLIKTRGQQVTLSCSPISGHRSVSWYQQTPGQGLQFLFEYFSETQRNKGNFPGRFSGRQFSNSRSEMNVSTLELGDSALYLCASSLVAGETKNIQYFGAGTRLSVL.